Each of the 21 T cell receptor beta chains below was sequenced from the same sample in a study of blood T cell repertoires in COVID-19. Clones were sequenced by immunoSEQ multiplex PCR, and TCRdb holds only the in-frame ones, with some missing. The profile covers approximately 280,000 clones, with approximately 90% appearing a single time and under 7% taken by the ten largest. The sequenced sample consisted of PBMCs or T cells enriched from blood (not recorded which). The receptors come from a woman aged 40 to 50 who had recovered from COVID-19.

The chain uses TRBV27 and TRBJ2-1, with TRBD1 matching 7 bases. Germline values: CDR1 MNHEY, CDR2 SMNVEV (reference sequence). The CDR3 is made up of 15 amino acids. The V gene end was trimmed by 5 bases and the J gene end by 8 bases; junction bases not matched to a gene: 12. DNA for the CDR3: TGTGCCAGCAGTGCCTCCCGACAGGGTGACCATGAGCAGTTCTTC. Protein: CASSASRQGDHEQFF.

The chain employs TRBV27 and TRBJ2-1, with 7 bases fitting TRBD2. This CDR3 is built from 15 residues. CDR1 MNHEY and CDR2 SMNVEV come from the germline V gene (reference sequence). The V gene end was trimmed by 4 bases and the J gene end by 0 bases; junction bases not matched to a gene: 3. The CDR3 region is CASSSGRGSYNEQFF. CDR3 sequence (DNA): TGTGCCAGCAGTTCAGGGAGGGGCTCCTACAATGAGCAGTTCTTC.

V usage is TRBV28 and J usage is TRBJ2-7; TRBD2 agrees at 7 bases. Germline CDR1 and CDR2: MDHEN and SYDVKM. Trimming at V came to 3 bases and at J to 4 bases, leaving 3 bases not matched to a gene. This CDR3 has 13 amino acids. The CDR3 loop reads CASSLGTTYEQYF. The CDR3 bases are TGTGCCAGCAGTTTGGGGACTACTTACGAGCAGTACTTC.

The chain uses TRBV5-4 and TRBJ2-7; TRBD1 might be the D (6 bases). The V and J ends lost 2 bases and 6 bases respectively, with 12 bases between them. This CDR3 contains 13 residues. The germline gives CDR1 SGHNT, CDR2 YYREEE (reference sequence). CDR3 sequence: CASSLRDRPEQYF. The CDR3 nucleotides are TGTGCCAGCAGCTTAAGAGACAGGCCCGAGCAGTACTTC.

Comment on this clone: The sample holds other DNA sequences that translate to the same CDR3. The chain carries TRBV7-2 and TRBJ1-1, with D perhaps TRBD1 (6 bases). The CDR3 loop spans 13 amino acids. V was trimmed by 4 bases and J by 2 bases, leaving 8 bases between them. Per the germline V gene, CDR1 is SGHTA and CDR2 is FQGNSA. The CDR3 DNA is TGTGCCAGCAGCTCGACAGGTAACACTGAAGCTTTCTTT. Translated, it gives CASSSTGNTEAFF.

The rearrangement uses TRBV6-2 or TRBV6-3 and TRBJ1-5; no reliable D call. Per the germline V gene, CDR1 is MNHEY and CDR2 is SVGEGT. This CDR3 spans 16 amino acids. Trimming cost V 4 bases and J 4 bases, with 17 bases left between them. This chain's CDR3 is CASSLLEKQTNQPQHF. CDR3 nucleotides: TGTGCCAGCAGTTTGCTGGAGAAGCAGACGAATCAGCCCCAGCATTTT.

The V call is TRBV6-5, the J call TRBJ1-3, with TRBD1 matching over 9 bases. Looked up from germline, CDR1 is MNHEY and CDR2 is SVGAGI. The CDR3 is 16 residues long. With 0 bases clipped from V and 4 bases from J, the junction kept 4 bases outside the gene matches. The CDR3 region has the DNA TGTGCCAGCAGTTACTCGGACAGGGGATACGGAAACACCATATATTTT. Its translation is CASSYSDRGYGNTIYF.

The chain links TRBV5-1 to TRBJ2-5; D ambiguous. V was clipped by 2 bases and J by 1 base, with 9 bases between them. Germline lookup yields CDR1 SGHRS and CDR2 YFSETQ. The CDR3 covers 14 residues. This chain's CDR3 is CASSLRLPQETQYF. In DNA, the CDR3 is TGCGCCAGCAGCTTACGACTCCCCCAAGAGACCCAGTACTTC. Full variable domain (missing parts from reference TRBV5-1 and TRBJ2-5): KAGVTQTPRYLIKTRGQQVTLSCSPISGHRSVSWYQQTPGQGLQFLFEYFSETQRNKGNFPGRFSGRQFSNSRSEMNVSTLELGDSALYLCASSLRLPQETQYFGPGTRLLVL.

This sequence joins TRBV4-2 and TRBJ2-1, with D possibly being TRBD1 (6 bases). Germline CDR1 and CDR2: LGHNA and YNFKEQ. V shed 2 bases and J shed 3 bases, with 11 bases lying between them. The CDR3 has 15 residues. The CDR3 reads CASSQRRGHYNEQFF. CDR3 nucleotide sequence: TGTGCCAGCAGCCAACGCCGGGGACACTACAATGAGCAGTTCTTC.

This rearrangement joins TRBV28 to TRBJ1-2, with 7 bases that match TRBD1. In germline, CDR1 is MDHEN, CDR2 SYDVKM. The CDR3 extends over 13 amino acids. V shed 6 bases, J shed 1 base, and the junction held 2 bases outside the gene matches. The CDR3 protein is CASSPGGNYGYTF. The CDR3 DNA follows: TGTGCCAGCAGCCCAGGGGGTAACTATGGCTACACCTTC.

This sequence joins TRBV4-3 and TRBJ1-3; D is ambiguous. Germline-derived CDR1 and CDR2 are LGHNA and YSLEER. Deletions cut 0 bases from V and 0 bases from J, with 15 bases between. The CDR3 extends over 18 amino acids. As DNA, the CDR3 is TGCGCCAGCAGCCAAGAGTCTTTCGACGCGGCCTCTGGAAACACCATATATTTT. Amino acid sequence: CASSQESFDAASGNTIYF.

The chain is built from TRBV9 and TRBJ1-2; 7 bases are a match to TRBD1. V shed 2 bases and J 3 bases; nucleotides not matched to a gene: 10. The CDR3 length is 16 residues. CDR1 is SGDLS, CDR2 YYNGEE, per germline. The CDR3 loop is CASSVLPQGIYYGYTF. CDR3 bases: TGTGCCAGCAGCGTCCTCCCACAGGGGATCTACTATGGCTACACCTTC.

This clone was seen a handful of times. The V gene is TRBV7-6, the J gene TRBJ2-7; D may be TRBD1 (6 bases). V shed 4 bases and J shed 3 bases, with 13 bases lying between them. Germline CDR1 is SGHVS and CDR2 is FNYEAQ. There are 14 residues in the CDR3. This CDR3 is CASSSRGGFYEQYF. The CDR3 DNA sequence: TGTGCCAGCAGCTCTCGAGGGGGATTCTACGAGCAGTACTTC.

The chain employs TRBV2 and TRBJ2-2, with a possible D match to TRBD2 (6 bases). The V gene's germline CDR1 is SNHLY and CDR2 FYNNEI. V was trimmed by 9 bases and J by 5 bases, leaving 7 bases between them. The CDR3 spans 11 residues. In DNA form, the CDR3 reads TGTGCCAGGGGGACTACCGGGGAGCTGTTTTTT. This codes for CARGTTGELFF.

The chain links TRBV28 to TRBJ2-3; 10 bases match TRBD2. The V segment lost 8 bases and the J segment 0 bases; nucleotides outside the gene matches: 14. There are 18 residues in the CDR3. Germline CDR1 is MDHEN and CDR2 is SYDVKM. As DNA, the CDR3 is TGTGCCAGCTGGGCGCCAGCGGGAGGGCCGTTAAGCACAGATACGCAGTATTTT. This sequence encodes CASWAPAGGPLSTDTQYF.

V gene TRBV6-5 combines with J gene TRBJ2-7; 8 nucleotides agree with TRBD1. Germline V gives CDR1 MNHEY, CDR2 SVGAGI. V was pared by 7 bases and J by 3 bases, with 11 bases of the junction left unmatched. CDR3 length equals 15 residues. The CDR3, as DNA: TGTGCCAGCATCCCCCAGGACAGGGCCCTCTACGAGCAGTACTTC. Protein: CASIPQDRALYEQYF.

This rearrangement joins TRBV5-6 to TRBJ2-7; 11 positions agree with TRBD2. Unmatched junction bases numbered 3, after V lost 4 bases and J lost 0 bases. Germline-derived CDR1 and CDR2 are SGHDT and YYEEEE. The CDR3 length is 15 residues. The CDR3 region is CASSGTSGVSYEQYF. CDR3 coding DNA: TGTGCCAGCAGCGGGACTAGCGGAGTCTCCTACGAGCAGTACTTC.

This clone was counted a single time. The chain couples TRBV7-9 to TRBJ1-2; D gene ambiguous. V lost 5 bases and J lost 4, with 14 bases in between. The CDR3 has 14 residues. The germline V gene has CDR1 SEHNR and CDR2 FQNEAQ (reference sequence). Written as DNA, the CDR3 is TGTGCCAGCAGCCCCCGTGGATGGAGCTATGGCTACACCTTC. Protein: CASSPRGWSYGYTF.

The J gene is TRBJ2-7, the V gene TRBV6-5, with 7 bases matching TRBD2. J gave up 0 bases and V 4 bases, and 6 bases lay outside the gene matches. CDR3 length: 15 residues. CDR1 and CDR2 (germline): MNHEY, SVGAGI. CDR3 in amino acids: CASSSSGTSSYEQYF. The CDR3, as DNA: TGTGCCAGCAGTTCCAGCGGGACCAGCTCCTACGAGCAGTACTTC.

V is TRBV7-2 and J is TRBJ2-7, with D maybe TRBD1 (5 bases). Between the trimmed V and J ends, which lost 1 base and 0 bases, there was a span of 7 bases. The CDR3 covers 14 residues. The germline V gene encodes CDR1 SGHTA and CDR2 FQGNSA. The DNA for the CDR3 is TGTGCCAGCAGCTTAGAGGGGTTCTCCTACGAGCAGTACTTC. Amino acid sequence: CASSLEGFSYEQYF. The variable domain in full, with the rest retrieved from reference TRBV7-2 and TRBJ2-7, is GAGVSQSPSNKVTEKGKDVELRCDPISGHTALYWYRQSLGQGLEFLIYFQGNSAPDKSGLPSDRFSAERTGGSVSTLTIQRTQQEDSAVYLCASSLEGFSYEQYFGPGTRLTVT.

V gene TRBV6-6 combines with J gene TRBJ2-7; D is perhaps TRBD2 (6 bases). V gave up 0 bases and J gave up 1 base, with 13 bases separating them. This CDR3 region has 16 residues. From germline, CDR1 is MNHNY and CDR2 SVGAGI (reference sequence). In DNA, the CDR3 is TGTGCCAGCAGTTACTCGCGGTCGCGGGATTCCTACGAGCAGTACTTC. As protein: CASSYSRSRDSYEQYF.